Below are 28 T cell receptor beta chains sequenced from a single sample in a study of T cells in Graves' hyperthyroidism and ophthalmopathy. Amplification yielded TCR beta CDR3 regions, with RNA transcripts as the source. A first-round RT-PCR of the TCR CDR3 used the HTBI primer set. TCRdb fed the multiplex PCR reads into MiXCR, producing one record per CDR3 protein. The sample carries approximately 210,000 distinct CDR3 sequences, roughly a sixth recorded once. The sequenced sample was blood. These receptors were taken from a man aged 45-65 years with Graves' hyperthyroidism.

This chain uses TRBV19 with TRBJ2-3; D not certain. This CDR3 comprises 12 residues. The germline V and J ends were trimmed by 3 bases and 5 bases, with 6 bases remaining between them. CDR1 and CDR2 (germline): LNHDA, SQIVND (reference sequence). This CDR3 reads CASSIPRDTQYF. For the CDR3, the DNA is TGTGCCAGTAGTATCCCCCGAGATACGCAGTATTTT.

The rearrangement links TRBV20-1 to TRBJ2-3; TRBD2 matches 8 bases. With V trimmed by 6 bases and J by 7 bases, 12 bases remained unmatched. The CDR3 extends over 14 amino acids. Germline loops: CDR1 DFQATT, CDR2 SNEGSKA (reference sequence). CDR3 loop: CSANDTTSGNTQYF. In DNA form, the CDR3 reads TGCAGTGCCAACGACACCACTAGCGGTAATACGCAGTATTTT.

This clonotype was recorded a few times. The chain is built from TRBV6-1 and TRBJ1-1, with 8 nucleotides matching TRBD1. The CDR3 spans 17 residues. Germline-derived CDR1 and CDR2 are MNHNS and SASEGT. V gave up 6 bases and J gave up 2 bases; unmatched junction bases: 14. CDR3 residues: CASSEPQGASGNTEAFF. Written as DNA, the CDR3 is TGTGCCAGCAGCGAGCCCCAGGGGGCATCGGGAAACACTGAAGCTTTCTTT.

The chain has TRBV9 and TRBJ2-2; no definite D call. Germline V gene lookup returns CDR1 SGDLS and CDR2 YYNGEE. The CDR3 has 15 residues. V lost 6 bases and J lost 1, with 13 bases in between. This chain's CDR3 is CASTAGAGNTGELFF. CDR3 DNA: TGTGCCAGCACCGCTGGTGCCGGGAACACCGGGGAGCTGTTTTTT.

In this sample, this clonotype turned up many times. The chain uses TRBV5-1 and TRBJ2-1; 8 positions agree with TRBD2. The CDR3 contains 15 residues. The germline V gene encodes CDR1 SGHRS and CDR2 YFSETQ. With V trimmed by 6 bases and J by 5 bases, 10 bases remained unmatched. CDR3 region: CASNPLAGVNNEQFF. DNA of the CDR3: TGCGCCAGCAACCCCCTAGCGGGTGTCAACAATGAGCAGTTCTTC.

This clonotype was seen a handful of times. V usage is TRBV28 and J usage is TRBJ2-3, with TRBD2 matching over 8 bases. This CDR3 region has 16 residues. Germline V gene sequence: CDR1 MDHEN, CDR2 SYDVKM. After removal of 5 bases from V and 1 base from J, the junction contained 8 bases not matched to a gene. This CDR3 reads CASSPPGTRGTDTQYF. The DNA of the CDR3 is TGTGCCAGCAGTCCCCCCGGGACTAGGGGCACAGATACGCAGTATTTT.

This clonotype has only a few counts. The rearrangement uses TRBV25-1 and TRBJ2-7; the match to TRBD1 covers 9 bases. The CDR3 consists of 18 residues. Per germline, CDR1 MGHDK and CDR2 SYGVNS. V lost 3 bases, J lost 1 base, and 13 bases stayed unmatched. CDR3 sequence: CASSEVPGQGTKSYEQYF. CDR3 in DNA: TGTGCCAGCAGTGAGGTTCCGGGACAGGGAACGAAATCCTACGAGCAGTACTTC.

This clonotype was recorded a few times. The chain links TRBV5-1 to TRBJ1-5; 8 bases align to TRBD1. Germline-derived CDR1 and CDR2 are SGHRS and YFSETQ. V was clipped by 4 bases and J by 7 bases; unmatched bases: 7. The CDR3 runs to 14 residues. The CDR3 DNA sequence: TGCGCCAGCAGCACAACAGGGGGAGAGCAGCCCCAGCATTTT. Its translation: CASSTTGGEQPQHF.

This clonotype was seen ten or more times. CDR3 region: CASSLTRDCQETQYF. The CDR3, as DNA: TGTGCCAGCAGCTTAACGCGGGACTGCCAAGAGACCCAGTACTTC. V gene TRBV7-3 combines with J gene TRBJ2-5; weak D call: TRBD2 (6 bases). The V gene lost 0 bases and the J gene lost 1 base, with 9 bases spanning the gap. The germline CDR1 and CDR2 sequences are SGHTA and FQGTGA. CDR3 length: 15 residues.

This clonotype was picked up one time. This may come from a read error, since a much larger clone is one base off. CDR3 in DNA: TGCAGTGCTCGGCGGAGTGGGGCGGGCTCCTATAATTCACTCCTCCACTTT. Its protein is CSARRSGAGSYNSLLHF. The chain uses TRBV20-1 and TRBJ1-6; the D gene is possibly TRBD1 (5 bases). Germline V gene sequence: CDR1 DFQATT, CDR2 SNEGSKA (reference sequence). The CDR3 has 17 residues.

This clonotype appeared many times. The chain is built from TRBV20-1 and TRBJ2-7; 7 nucleotides match TRBD1. The V gene's germline CDR1 is DFQATT and CDR2 SNEGSKA (reference sequence). The CDR3 is 16 amino acids. The V and J ends lost 0 bases and 7 bases, in that order; junction bases with no gene match: 15. The CDR3, as DNA: TGCAGTGCTAGAGATCCCTCCAACAGGGGAGCGAAAGAGCAGTACTTC. Protein: CSARDPSNRGAKEQYF.

On this clonotype: This may be a read error: a much more frequent sequence differs by one nucleotide. This chain links TRBV30 with TRBJ2-2, with 7 bases aligning to TRBD2. The germline V gene has CDR1 GTSNPN and CDR2 SVGIG (reference sequence). The CDR3 spans 14 residues. This CDR3 reads CTWSEYGLAGELFF. In DNA, the CDR3 is TGTACCTGGAGCGAATATGGACTAGCCGGGGAGCTGTTTTTT.

In its sample, this clonotype was seen many times. This sequence joins TRBV9 and TRBJ2-5, with TRBD2 matching 7 bases. V was clipped by 4 bases and J by 2 bases; unmatched bases: 11. This CDR3 comprises 16 residues. Germline values: CDR1 SGDLS, CDR2 YYNGEE. The CDR3 spells CASSSSPGGSQETQYF. The CDR3 nucleotides read TGTGCCAGCAGCTCCAGTCCCGGGGGGTCGCAAGAGACCCAGTACTTC.

The genes are TRBV7-2 and TRBJ2-7; 12 bases line up with TRBD1. This CDR3 is built from 16 residues. V trimming: 5 bases; J trimming: 2 bases; junction bases outside the gene matches: 7. Germline V CDR1 and CDR2: SGHTA, FQGNSA. The CDR3 reads CASSRSGTGGPYEQYF. The CDR3 nucleotides are TGTGCCAGCAGCCGATCCGGGACAGGGGGCCCCTACGAGCAGTACTTC.

This clonotype was detected a few times. The chain carries TRBV10-3 and TRBJ2-7, with D unclear. The CDR3 contains 9 residues. The V end was cut by 8 bases, the J end by 6 bases, with 5 bases between. The V gene's germline CDR1 is ENHRY and CDR2 SYGVKD. CDR3 in amino acids: CAIGPEQYF. For the CDR3, the DNA is TGTGCCATCGGACCCGAGCAGTACTTC.

This clonotype has at least ten counts. This rearrangement joins TRBV7-6 to TRBJ2-5, with a weak D call TRBD2 (5 bases). V was cut by 1 base and J by 1 base, with 10 bases left in between. Germline V lookup: CDR1 SGHVS, CDR2 FNYEAQ. The length of the CDR3 is 15 residues. CDR3 bases: TGTGCCAGCAGCTTAGACACGGGATTCCAAGAGACCCAGTACTTC. This translates into CASSLDTGFQETQYF.

This clonotype was seen ten or more times. The chain employs TRBV7-9 and TRBJ2-5; D is perhaps TRBD2 (7 bases). The CDR3 loop spans 16 amino acids. Deletions cut 0 bases from V and 1 base from J, with 12 bases between. Germline V gene data show CDR1 as SEHNR and CDR2 as FQNEAQ (reference sequence). The CDR3 DNA is TGTGCCAGCAGCTTAGCGGGGGGGACAACCCAAGAGACCCAGTACTTC. Translation gives CASSLAGGTTQETQYF.

This clonotype showed up just a few times. The CDR3 protein is CASSVDRGVNTGELFF. The CDR3 bases are TGTGCCAGCAGCGTGGACAGGGGGGTGAACACCGGGGAGCTGTTTTTT. The rearrangement links TRBV9 to TRBJ2-2; TRBD1 matches at 10 bases. The germline gives CDR1 SGDLS, CDR2 YYNGEE. CDR3 length equals 16 residues. V shed 2 bases and J 1 base; nucleotides not matched to a gene: 2. Full variable domain (missing parts from reference TRBV9 and TRBJ2-2): DSGVTQTPKHLITATGQRVTLRCSPRSGDLSVYWYQQSLDQGLQFLIQYYNGEERAKGNILERFSAQQFPDLHSELNLSSLELGDSALYFCASSVDRGVNTGELFFGEGSRLTVL.

Details on this clonotype: A single base separates this from a much larger clone, so it may be a read error. The chain couples TRBV7-3 to TRBJ2-1; D remains ambiguous. Germline CDR1 SGHTA, CDR2 FQGTGA. The CDR3 extends over 14 amino acids. As DNA, the CDR3 is TGTGCCAGCAGCTTGCTCAGCTCCTACAATGGGCAGTTCTTC. Protein sequence: CASSLLSSYNGQFF.

The gene calls are TRBV11-1 and TRBJ2-6; D is unresolved. The V gene's germline CDR1 is SGHAT and CDR2 FQDESV (reference sequence). Trimming pared 5 bases from V and 4 bases from J, leaving 9 bases between. The CDR3 is 14 residues long. Here the CDR3 reads CASSRMWGANVLTF. CDR3 in DNA: TGTGCCAGCAGCCGCATGTGGGGGGCCAACGTCCTGACTTTC.

The CDR3 region is CASSSVRTSSLNEQFF. CDR3 in DNA: TGTGCCAGCAGCTCAGTGAGGACTAGTTCCCTCAATGAGCAGTTCTTC. The chain employs TRBV7-9 and TRBJ2-1; 7 bases map to TRBD2. The germline CDR1 and CDR2 sequences are SEHNR and FQNEAQ (reference sequence). The CDR3 has 16 residues. The V gene end was trimmed by 4 bases and the J gene end by 6 bases; junction bases not matched to a gene: 12.

This clonotype came up many times. The rearrangement links TRBV5-5 to TRBJ1-1; 9 nucleotides line up with TRBD1. Germline CDR1 reads SGHKS; CDR2 reads YYEKEE (reference sequence). V trimming: 4 bases; J trimming: 4 bases; junction bases outside the gene matches: 20. The CDR3 has 19 amino acids. CDR3 bases: TGTGCCAGCAGCCACCTTCAGGGACAGGGAATTGGTTTTGGCACTGAAGCTTTCTTT. It translates to CASSHLQGQGIGFGTEAFF. The full variable domain, in which reference TRBV5-5 and TRBJ1-1 provide the parts outside the CDR3, is DAGVTQSPTHLIKTRGQQVTLRCSPISGHKSVSWYQQVLGQGPQFIFQYYEKEERGRGNFPDRFSARQFPNYSSELNVNALLLGDSALYLCASSHLQGQGIGFGTEAFFGQGTRLTVV.

Ten or more counts support this clonotype. The chain couples TRBV5-8 to TRBJ2-3; 7 positions match TRBD1. This CDR3 contains 15 residues. The ends lost 4 bases at V and 4 bases at J; junction bases unmatched: 9. Germline CDR1 and CDR2: SGHTS and YDEGEE. CDR3 protein: CASSLGTAVPDTQYF. The CDR3 coding sequence is TGTGCCAGCAGCCTAGGGACAGCGGTGCCAGATACGCAGTATTTT.

This clonotype has only one observation. This may be a read error: a much more frequent sequence differs by one nucleotide. The chain recombines TRBV27 with TRBJ2-1; TRBD2 aligns across 11 bases. Trimming cost V 6 bases and J 9 bases; bases outside gene matches: 13. This CDR3 region has 16 residues. Germline V CDR1 and CDR2: MNHEY, SMNVEV (reference sequence). The CDR3 is CASSRSSSGRGREQFF. The CDR3 nucleotides are TGTGCCAGCAGCCGCTCAAGTAGCGGGAGGGGTCGTGAGCAGTTCTTC.

This clonotype has only a few counts. The J gene is TRBJ1-2, the V gene TRBV28, with 10 bases that match TRBD1. Germline loops: CDR1 MDHEN, CDR2 SYDVKM. Trimming took 4 bases from V and 8 from J; bases not matched to a gene: 13. The CDR3 covers 16 residues. DNA of the CDR3: TGTGCCAGCAGTTCCCCTTCGGGACAGGGGAGTGGGGGCTACACCTTC. Translating it yields CASSSPSGQGSGGYTF.

This clonotype appeared many times. The chain carries TRBV28 and TRBJ2-7; D is unresolved. The V end lost 3 bases, the J end lost 2 bases, and 11 bases lay between the germline ends. The CDR3 is 14 amino acids. The germline V gene encodes CDR1 MDHEN and CDR2 SYDVKM. The CDR3 loop reads CASSLLDLPYEQYF. CDR3 coding DNA: TGTGCCAGCAGTTTGTTGGACCTACCCTACGAGCAGTACTTC.

The chain uses TRBV4-1 and TRBJ2-7; no firm D call. The V gene lost 1 base and the J gene lost 1 base, with 17 bases spanning the gap. The CDR3 runs to 17 residues. Germline-derived CDR1 and CDR2 are MGHRA and YSYEKL. CDR3 sequence: CASSQVDMGFLSYEQYF. DNA of the CDR3: TGCGCCAGCAGCCAAGTGGATATGGGGTTCTTATCCTACGAGCAGTACTTC.

This clonotype was seen ten or more times. J is TRBJ2-1 and V is TRBV20-1; the match to TRBD2 covers 15 bases. This CDR3 comprises 13 residues. The germline CDR1 and CDR2 sequences are DFQATT and SNEGSKA (reference sequence). After removal of 6 bases from V and 9 bases from J, the junction contained 3 bases not matched to a gene. CDR3 sequence: CSAGLAGGTEQFF. The CDR3 DNA reads TGCAGTGCCGGACTAGCGGGAGGGACTGAGCAGTTCTTC.